The 12 T cell receptor beta chains reported below all come from one sample, sequenced in a study of shared T cell receptors in the human thymus. The method was immunoSEQ multiplex PCR; TCRdb's version includes in-frame clones alone and lacks a portion of them. Found here are approximately 580,000 clones, around three quarters of them singletons; the top ten hold more than 0.01%. The same data also went into a second study, on human thymus T cells.

The sequencing sample was made of thymocytes. These receptors came from a boy under two years old with a congenital heart defect.

V gene TRBV5-1 combines with J gene TRBJ2-7, with D unclear. The CDR3 contains 14 residues. Trimming took 0 bases from V and 7 from J, leaving 14 bases between them. The germline V gene encodes CDR1 SGHRS and CDR2 YFSETQ. In DNA form, the CDR3 reads TGCGCCAGCAGCTTGGGCCCCCTTGAGGAGGAGCAGTACTTC. Its protein product is CASSLGPLEEEQYF. The full variable domain, its missing parts supplied by reference TRBV5-1 and TRBJ2-7, is KAGVTQTPRYLIKTRGQQVTLSCSPISGHRSVSWYQQTPGQGLQFLFEYFSETQRNKGNFPGRFSGRQFSNSRSEMNVSTLELGDSALYLCASSLGPLEEEQYFGPGTRLTVT.

This sequence joins TRBV30 and TRBJ1-1; D is perhaps TRBD1 (6 bases). From germline, CDR1 is GTSNPN and CDR2 SVGIG (reference sequence). V was pared by 6 bases and J by 8 bases, with 13 bases between. The CDR3 has 11 residues. CDR3 in amino acids: CACSTRGEAFF. Here the CDR3 DNA reads TGTGCCTGTTCCACGAGGGGGGAAGCTTTCTTT.

There are a few counts of this clone. V is TRBV11-2 and J is TRBJ1-2; the D is unclear. Trimming took 5 bases from V and 3 from J, leaving 19 bases between them. The germline gives CDR1 SGHAT, CDR2 FQNNGV. This CDR3 contains 16 residues. The CDR3 DNA reads TGTGCCAGCAGCACAACCCCCCCCTCCGGGGACTATGGCTACACCTTC. Translation: CASSTTPPSGDYGYTF.

The rearrangement joins TRBV7-2 to TRBJ2-7; TRBD1 matches 8 bases. This CDR3 region has 17 residues. The germline V gene encodes CDR1 SGHTA and CDR2 FQGNSA. V trimming: 0 bases; J trimming: 2 bases; junction bases outside the gene matches: 9. The CDR3 bases are TGTGCCAGCAGCTTAGCCGGGGACAGGCGGAGGGCCTACGAGCAGTACTTC. Translating it yields CASSLAGDRRRAYEQYF.

The V gene is TRBV25-1, the J gene TRBJ1-5, with 10 nucleotides matching TRBD1. CDR3 length equals 15 residues. In germline, CDR1 is MGHDK, CDR2 SYGVNS. With 3 bases clipped from V and 7 bases from J, the junction kept 6 bases outside the gene matches. CDR3 in amino acids: CASSESTGGGQPQHF. The CDR3 DNA sequence: TGTGCCAGCAGTGAGTCGACAGGGGGCGGCCAGCCCCAGCATTTT.

The rearrangement joins TRBV4-2 to TRBJ2-1; TRBD2 is a possible D gene (6 bases). The CDR3 loop spans 17 amino acids. Trimming pared 8 bases from V and 5 bases from J, leaving 25 bases between. CDR1 LGHNA and CDR2 YNFKEQ come from the germline V gene. CDR3 DNA sequence: TGTGCCAGCCTCAAGGTTGTGGGGGGAGAGCCTCACAATGAGCAGTTCTTC. Translating it yields CASLKVVGGEPHNEQFF.

The genes are TRBV6-6 and TRBJ2-1; 8 nucleotides align to TRBD2. This CDR3 contains 13 residues. Germline V gene lookup returns CDR1 MNHNY and CDR2 SVGAGI (reference sequence). Trimming at V came to 11 bases and at J to 7 bases, leaving 10 bases not matched to a gene. DNA for the CDR3: TGTGCCGCCCGACTAGCGAGCGAGAATGAGCAGTTCTTC. Translation gives CAARLASENEQFF.

This chain joins TRBV14 and TRBJ2-7; D might be TRBD1 (6 bases). V was clipped by 0 bases and J by 1 base, with 13 bases between them. Germline V CDR1 and CDR2: SGHDN, FVKESK. CDR3 length: 16 amino acids. The CDR3 loop is CASSQEIQDRSYEQYF. The CDR3 DNA sequence: TGTGCCAGCAGCCAAGAAATTCAGGACAGATCCTACGAGCAGTACTTC.

The rearrangement uses TRBV27 and TRBJ2-3; maybe TRBD1 (5 bases). Deletions cut 2 bases from V and 0 bases from J, with 12 bases between. This CDR3 contains 16 residues. Germline values: CDR1 MNHEY, CDR2 SMNVEV (reference sequence). The CDR3 reads CASSLRGLPSTDTQYF. CDR3 sequence (DNA): TGTGCCAGCAGTTTAAGGGGCTTACCTAGCACAGATACGCAGTATTTT.

The V and J genes are TRBV10-3 and TRBJ2-5, with a tentative D call TRBD2 (6 bases). The germline V gene has CDR1 ENHRY and CDR2 SYGVKD. The CDR3 is made up of 16 amino acids. V lost 2 bases and J 1 base, leaving 14 bases between the germline ends. The CDR3 DNA reads as TGTGCCATCAGTGAGGTGGTAGCGGAGCCCCAAGAGACCCAGTACTTC. Protein product: CAISEVVAEPQETQYF.

This chain links TRBV28 with TRBJ1-4; no clear D gene. CDR1 is MDHEN, CDR2 SYDVKM, per germline. Between the trimmed V and J ends, which lost 4 bases and 1 base, there was a span of 13 bases. This CDR3 has 16 amino acids. The CDR3 here is CASSSPKTETNEKLFF. CDR3 coding DNA: TGTGCCAGCAGTTCGCCCAAAACAGAAACTAATGAAAAACTGTTTTTT.

This chain joins TRBV7-2 and TRBJ1-1, with D perhaps TRBD1 (6 bases). From germline, CDR1 is SGHTA and CDR2 FQGNSA. CDR3 size: 17 residues. Trimming cost V 5 bases and J 4 bases, with 23 bases left between them. As DNA, the CDR3 is TGTGCCAGCAGCCTGGGCGCAGGGGAATGGTGGGGCACTGAAGCTTTCTTT. Translation gives CASSLGAGEWWGTEAFF.